The 19 T cell receptor beta chains listed next were all sequenced from one sample in a study of shared clonotypes between healthy human individuals. The repertoire was sequenced with immunoSEQ multiplex PCR; TCRdb's copy has only in-frame clones and lacks some. Of roughly 1,500,000 clones listed, 95% to 99% are singletons. Sequencing was carried out using naive CD4+ T cells sorted from blood. The subset is: CD45RA+ positively selected. The receptors originated from a young man in good health.

The chain combines TRBV14 with TRBJ2-7; 8 nucleotides align to TRBD2. The V gene's germline CDR1 is SGHDN and CDR2 FVKESK. V lost 0 bases and J lost 2; bases outside the gene matches: 12. CDR3 size: 18 residues. For the CDR3, the DNA is TGTGCCAGCAGCCAAGACCGATTCGTAAGCGGGAGAACCTACGAGCAGTACTTC. Encoded protein: CASSQDRFVSGRTYEQYF.

V gene TRBV21-1 combines with J gene TRBJ1-5; TRBD1, as called in the table, went unchecked against the DNA. TRBV21-1 is flagged as a pseudogene. This CDR3 comprises 17 residues. The CDR3 protein is CASSKPLTGMGNQPQHF. CDR3 sequence (DNA): TGTGCCAGCAGCAAACCTTTAACAGGGATGGGTAATCAGCCCCAGCATTTT.

This chain uses TRBV11-2 with TRBJ1-1; D perhaps matches TRBD1 (5 bases). The CDR3 extends over 16 amino acids. With 5 bases removed from V and 0 bases from J, the gap between germline ends came to 16 bases. Germline lookup yields CDR1 SGHAT and CDR2 FQNNGV. The DNA of the CDR3 is TGTGCCAGCAGCCCCCCGGGCCCAGGGATGAACACTGAAGCTTTCTTT. Protein sequence: CASSPPGPGMNTEAFF. Based on the CDR3 plus reference TRBV11-2 and TRBJ1-1, the full variable domain is EAGVAQSPRYKIIEKRQSVAFWCNPISGHATLYWYQQILGQGPKLLIQFQNNGVVDDSQLPKDRFSAERLKGVDSTLKIQPAKLEDSAVYLCASSPPGPGMNTEAFFGQGTRLTVV.

This CDR3 reads CASSVGQPEYSGNTIYF. The CDR3 DNA reads TGTGCCAGCTCGGTGGGACAGCCGGAATACTCTGGAAACACCATATATTTT. This rearrangement joins TRBV18 to TRBJ1-3, with 7 nucleotides matching TRBD1. This CDR3 has 17 residues. Germline CDR1 is KGHSH and CDR2 is LQKENI. V trimming: 6 bases; J trimming: 0 bases; junction bases outside the gene matches: 11. Supplemented by reference TRBV18 and TRBJ1-3, the full variable domain reads NAGVMQNPRHLVRRRGQEARLRCSPMKGHSHVYWYRQLPEEGLKFMVYLQKENIIDESGMPKERFSAEFPKEGPSILRIQQVVRGDSAAYFCASSVGQPEYSGNTIYFGEGSWLTVV.

Regarding this clone: Other DNA sequences of this sample code for an identical CDR3. The genes are TRBV10-2 and TRBJ1-1; no definite D call. With 0 bases removed from V and 3 bases from J, the gap between germline ends came to 8 bases. The CDR3 loop spans 14 amino acids. Per the germline V gene, CDR1 is WSHSY and CDR2 is SAAADI. DNA of the CDR3: TGCGCCAGCAGTGAGTCGGGAGGGTACACTGAAGCTTTCTTT. Translated, it gives CASSESGGYTEAFF.

This sequence joins TRBV5-1 and TRBJ2-2; 7 bases are a match to TRBD1. Trimming at V came to 5 bases and at J to 5 bases, leaving 6 bases not matched to a gene. Per germline, CDR1 SGHRS and CDR2 YFSETQ. CDR3 length: 14 amino acids. This CDR3 reads CASSSQGVTGELFF. CDR3 bases: TGCGCCAGCAGTTCCCAGGGGGTAACCGGGGAGCTGTTTTTT.

This clone has just a few counts. The chain joins TRBV6-5 to TRBJ1-4; maybe TRBD1 (6 bases). V gave up 6 bases and J gave up 13 bases, with 15 bases separating them. The CDR3 consists of 12 residues. Germline loops: CDR1 MNHEY, CDR2 SVGAGI. The CDR3 coding sequence is TGTGCCAGCAGACCGACAGGAGGAGGACTGTTTTTT. Protein: CASRPTGGGLFF.

This rearrangement joins TRBV6-1 to TRBJ2-1; a weak D match, TRBD2 (5 bases). Trimming left V 2 bases short and J 2 bases short, with 10 bases between. CDR1 and CDR2 (germline): MNHNS, SASEGT. The CDR3 consists of 15 residues. CDR3 in DNA: TGTGCCAGCAGTGAAAGGACTGGGCCCTACAATGAGCAGTTCTTC. This encodes CASSERTGPYNEQFF.

This sequence joins TRBV5-1 and TRBJ2-1; no definite D call. The ends were cut back, 5 bases at V and 0 bases at J, with 9 bases in the middle. This CDR3 region has 14 residues. Per the germline V gene, CDR1 is SGHRS and CDR2 is YFSETQ. The CDR3 DNA reads TGCGCCAGCAGTCAGAGCAGCTCCTACAATGAGCAGTTCTTC. The encoded protein is CASSQSSSYNEQFF.

This rearrangement joins TRBV30 to TRBJ2-3; 7 nucleotides match TRBD2. V was clipped by 1 base and J by 3 bases; unmatched bases: 7. CDR1 is GTSNPN, CDR2 SVGIG, per germline (reference sequence). The CDR3 covers 15 residues. The CDR3 loop reads CAWSGAGGSTDTQYF. In DNA form, the CDR3 reads TGTGCCTGGAGTGGGGCTGGCGGGAGTACAGATACGCAGTATTTT.

The J gene is TRBJ2-2, the V gene TRBV29-1, with 8 bases lining up with TRBD1. The CDR3 length is 14 residues. V gave up 6 bases and J gave up 2 bases; unmatched junction bases: 5. CDR1 is SQVTM, CDR2 ANQGSEA, per germline. The CDR3 loop reads CSVLTGVNTGELFF. The CDR3 coding sequence is TGCAGCGTATTGACAGGGGTCAACACCGGGGAGCTGTTTTTT.

The V gene is TRBV11-1, the J gene TRBJ2-1, with TRBD2 as a possible D gene (7 bases). The V and J ends lost 4 bases and 12 bases respectively, with 22 bases between them. This CDR3 region has 15 residues. Germline V gives CDR1 SGHAT, CDR2 FQDESV (reference sequence). The CDR3: CASSSKVQGGDWQFF. The CDR3 DNA is TGTGCCAGCAGCTCGAAGGTCCAAGGGGGGGATTGGCAGTTCTTC.

The chain employs TRBV5-4 and TRBJ1-6; TRBD1 aligns across 8 bases. CDR1 is SGHNT, CDR2 YYREEE, per germline (reference sequence). CDR3 size: 15 residues. V lost 1 base to trimming and J lost 7 bases; unmatched junction nucleotides: 4. The CDR3 here is CASSLLTGENSPLHF. The CDR3 DNA reads as TGTGCCAGCAGCTTGCTGACAGGGGAGAATTCACCCCTCCACTTT.

V is TRBV7-2 and J is TRBJ2-1; 10 bases align to TRBD2. The CDR3 contains 16 residues. The germline V gene has CDR1 SGHTA and CDR2 FQGNSA. J was trimmed by 6 bases and V by 1 base; bases with no gene match: 6. In DNA, the CDR3 is TGTGCCAGCAGCTTAGTTGTTAGCGGGAGGCCCAATGAGCAGTTCTTC. The encoded protein is CASSLVVSGRPNEQFF.

The gene calls are TRBV9 and TRBJ2-7; 8 bases line up with TRBD1. This CDR3 contains 14 residues. The V gene end was trimmed by 3 bases and the J gene end by 5 bases; junction bases not matched to a gene: 7. The V gene's germline CDR1 is SGDLS and CDR2 YYNGEE. The CDR3 DNA sequence: TGTGCCAGCAGCGCCGGACAGGGCAACCACGAGCAGTACTTC. Its protein product is CASSAGQGNHEQYF. The variable domain in full, with the rest retrieved from reference TRBV9 and TRBJ2-7, is DSGVTQTPKHLITATGQRVTLRCSPRSGDLSVYWYQQSLDQGLQFLIQYYNGEERAKGNILERFSAQQFPDLHSELNLSSLELGDSALYFCASSAGQGNHEQYFGPGTRLTVT.

This rearrangement joins TRBV27 to TRBJ2-2; D may match TRBD1 or TRBD2 (5 bases each). Deletions cut 0 bases from V and 8 bases from J, with 10 bases between. Germline assignment: CDR1 MNHEY and CDR2 SMNVEV (reference sequence). The CDR3 totals 14 residues. CDR3 sequence: CASSLSRGGGELFF. The DNA of the CDR3 is TGTGCCAGCAGTTTATCGAGGGGCGGGGGGGAGCTGTTTTTT.

The J gene is TRBJ1-2, the V gene TRBV19; no firm D call. Germline V gene data show CDR1 as LNHDA and CDR2 as SQIVND (reference sequence). The CDR3 covers 15 residues. The germline V and J ends were trimmed by 5 bases and 9 bases, with 22 bases remaining between them. CDR3 region: CASSPTGLMSLSYTF. The CDR3 region has the DNA TGTGCCAGTAGTCCCACTGGTCTCATGAGCTTGAGCTACACCTTC.

The V and J genes are TRBV5-4 and TRBJ2-5; 11 nucleotides line up with TRBD2. CDR1 and CDR2 from the germline V gene are SGHNT and YYREEE (reference sequence). V lost 4 bases, J lost 5 bases, and 4 bases stayed unmatched. The CDR3 loop spans 14 amino acids. The CDR3 DNA sequence: TGTGCCAGCAGCGTTAGCGGGAGGGGGGAGACCCAGTACTTC. Translated: CASSVSGRGETQYF.

CDR3: CASSIGREGRTGELFF. The CDR3, as DNA: TGTGCCAGTAGTATCGGGCGGGAGGGTCGAACCGGGGAGCTGTTTTTT. The V gene is TRBV19, the J gene TRBJ2-2, with 9 bases aligning to TRBD2. V shed 3 bases and J 5 bases; nucleotides not matched to a gene: 7. The CDR3 covers 16 residues. The germline CDR1 and CDR2 sequences are LNHDA and SQIVND (reference sequence). Full variable domain (outside the CDR3, taken from reference TRBV19 and TRBJ2-2): DGGITQSPKYLFRKEGQNVTLSCEQNLNHDAMYWYRQDPGQGLRLIYYSQIVNDFQKGDIAEGYSVSREKKESFPLTVTSAQKNPTAFYLCASSIGREGRTGELFFGEGSRLTVL.